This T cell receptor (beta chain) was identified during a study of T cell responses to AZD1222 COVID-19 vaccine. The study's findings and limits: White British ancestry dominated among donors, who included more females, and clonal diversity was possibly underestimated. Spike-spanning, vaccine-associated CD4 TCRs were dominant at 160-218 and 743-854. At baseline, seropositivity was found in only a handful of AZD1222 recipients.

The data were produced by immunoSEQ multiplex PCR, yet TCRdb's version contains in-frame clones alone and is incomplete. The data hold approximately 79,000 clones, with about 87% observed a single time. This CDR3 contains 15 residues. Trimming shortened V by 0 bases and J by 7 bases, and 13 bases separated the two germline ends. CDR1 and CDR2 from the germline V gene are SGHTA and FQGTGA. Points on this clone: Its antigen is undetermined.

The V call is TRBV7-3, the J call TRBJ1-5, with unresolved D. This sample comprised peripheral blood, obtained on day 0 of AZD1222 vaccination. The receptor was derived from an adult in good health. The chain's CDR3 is CASSLTGQVGQPQHF. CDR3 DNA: TGTGCCAGCAGCTTAACGGGCCAAGTTGGACAGCCCCAGCATTTT.